The following is a TCR beta chain sequence with its context. Under the authors' procedure: Counts of nucleated cells, estimated from reference gene primer amplification, were obtained. Clones were read by immunoSEQ multiplex PCR, and TCRdb kept only the in-frame ones, dropping some. The D gene and trimming were derived from the DNA, and the V and J assignments and clone size from that table. The sample records approximately 45,000 clones, almost 90% being singletons. The sample comes from a study of blood T cell repertoires in COVID-19. Study at large: Spain, Italy and the United States supplied samples that represented acute and convalescent COVID-19. Nucleic acid was either cDNA or gDNA, and it came from T cells, B-cell-depleted T cells, or PBMCs.

Per the germline V gene, CDR1 is SGHVS and CDR2 is FNYEAQ. The CDR3 is 10 amino acids. The receptor comes from a human donor in a cohort sampled during active COVID-19. Source material: peripheral blood. The chain recombines TRBV7-6 with TRBJ1-1; unclear D gene. The CDR3 spells CAVSGTEAFF. DNA for the CDR3: TGTGCTGTTAGCGGCACTGAAGCTTTCTTT.